These 8 T cell receptor beta chains came from one sample sequenced in a study of molecular identifiers for immune sequencing clone quantification. In TCRdb, the PCR reads were re-called with MiXCR into one record per CDR3 protein. The table records about 630,000 distinct CDR3 sequences, about 25% of them present only once. The sample comprised naive CD8+ T cells from blood, with Jurkat cell RNA spiked in. Documented subset: FACS-sorted CD8+CD4-CCR7+CD45RA+ naive T cells. The receptors originated from a human donor in good health. Some libraries in this study had Jurkat cell RNA spiked in.

As for this clonotype: This may come from a read error, since a much larger clone is one base off. V and J are TRBV6-5 and TRBJ1-1; D not certain. This CDR3 comprises 8 residues. CDR1 MNHEY and CDR2 SVGAGI come from the germline V gene. CDR3 region: CASAEALF. The CDR3 DNA sequence: TGTGCCAGCGCTGAAGCTCTCTTT.

To note about this clonotype: This may stem from a read error, because a much larger clone lies one nucleotide away. Because the CDR3 is missing its conserved closing phenylalanine or tryptophan, this is likely a read error. The CDR3 loop is CASRLAVNEQFL. The CDR3 nucleotides are TGTGCCAGCAGGCTAGCCGTGAATGAGCAGTTCCTC. V gene TRBV11-2 combines with J gene TRBJ2-1; D might be TRBD2 (5 bases). The CDR3 spans 12 residues. Trimming pared 6 bases from V and 7 bases from J, leaving 10 bases between. Germline CDR1 reads SGHAT; CDR2 reads FQNNGV.

This clonotype showed up just a few times. The gene calls are TRBV7-9 and TRBJ2-7, with D possibly being TRBD1 or TRBD2 (5 bases each). The V end was cut by 2 bases, the J end by 3 bases, with 17 bases between. Germline lookup yields CDR1 SEHNR and CDR2 FQNEAQ (reference sequence). This CDR3 comprises 16 residues. The CDR3 reads CASSLTSRDLNYEQYF. In DNA, the CDR3 is TGTGCCAGCAGCTTAACGAGCCGGGACCTAAACTACGAGCAGTACTTC.

The J gene is TRBJ2-1, the V gene TRBV29-1; possibly TRBD1 for D (5 bases). This CDR3 is 17 amino acids long. The germline CDR1 and CDR2 sequences are SQVTM and ANQGSEA. Between the trimmed V and J ends, which lost 3 bases and 0 bases, there was a span of 18 bases. DNA for the CDR3: TGCAGCGTTGATCTTTCCAGCAGGGCTGTCTCCTACAATGAGCAGTTCTTC. Its protein is CSVDLSSRAVSYNEQFF.

Concerning this clonotype itself: The junction shows a germline mismatch at one end, possibly a read error. This chain joins TRBV19 and TRBJ2-7, with D hard to call. In germline, CDR1 is LNHDA, CDR2 SQIVND (reference sequence). The length of the CDR3 is 15 residues. Here the CDR3 reads CASSYRHSNSYEQCF. Here the CDR3 DNA reads TGTGCCAGTAGCTATAGGCACTCTAACTCCTACGAGCAGTGCTTC.

This clonotype was detected many times. V gene TRBV27 combines with J gene TRBJ2-1; D is possibly TRBD1 (5 bases). V was pared by 0 bases and J by 5 bases, with 11 bases between. This CDR3 comprises 15 residues. Germline assignment: CDR1 MNHEY and CDR2 SMNVEV (reference sequence). CDR3 nucleotides: TGTGCCAGCAGTTTATCTAGGGGCCTTAACAATGAGCAGTTCTTC. It encodes CASSLSRGLNNEQFF.

This clonotype was detected a few times. The chain joins TRBV7-9 to TRBJ2-2; no definite D call. Trimming cost V 3 bases and J 6 bases, with 17 bases left between them. Germline assignment: CDR1 SEHNR and CDR2 FQNEAQ (reference sequence). The CDR3 has 16 residues. For the CDR3, the DNA is TGTGCCAGCAGCTTTACCCGTAAAGGCAACTCCGGGGAGCTGTTTTTT. Residues: CASSFTRKGNSGELFF. The variable domain in full, completed from reference TRBV7-9 and TRBJ2-2, reads DTGVSQNPRHKITKRGQNVTFRCDPISEHNRLYWYRQTLGQGPEFLTYFQNEAQLEKSRLLSDRFSAERPKGSFSTLEIQRTEQGDSAMYLCASSFTRKGNSGELFFGEGSRLTVL.

The chain carries TRBV2 and TRBJ2-6; D is undetermined. The CDR3 contains 17 residues. Trimming cost V 3 bases and J 0 bases, with 12 bases left between them. Germline V gene sequence: CDR1 SNHLY, CDR2 FYNNEI. Written as DNA, the CDR3 is TGTGCCAGCAGTGATTGGGGTATCGCCTCTGGGGCCAACGTCCTGACTTTC. As protein: CASSDWGIASGANVLTF.